This TCR beta chain was sequenced in a study of monozygotic twins with inflammatory bowel disease. Whole-blood total RNA was extracted without T cell sorting. The CDR3 has 16 residues. Germline V gives CDR1 SGHAT, CDR2 FQNNGV. Study-wide points: The study found lower TCRbeta diversity (inverse Simpson) in IBD patients than in healthy co-twins. Different subtypes (of T cells) could not be told apart from one another.

Researchers used template switching to add UMIs featuring a 6-nucleotide sample barcode. TCRdb reprocessed the 5' RACE reads, with one entry per CDR3 protein and no DNA. Recorded here are a few hundred thousand distinct CDR3 sequences; the top ten clones represent 2.6%. About this clonotype itself: The antigen is not known.

The V and J genes are TRBV11-2 and TRBJ2-3; TCRdb selects TRBD1, and the lack of DNA leaves this call unchecked. This TCR was recovered from a human donor with ulcerative colitis or Crohn's disease, or a healthy co-twin of an affected twin (not recorded which). The sequencing input was blood. CDR3 protein: CASSLVGNGGTDTQYF.